What follows are 26 T cell receptor beta chains derived from one specimen sequenced in a study of T cells in Graves' hyperthyroidism and ophthalmopathy. TCR beta CDR3 sequences were amplified from RNA transcripts. The HTBI primer set was used in a first-round RT-PCR of the TCR CDR3. TCRdb fed the multiplex PCR reads into MiXCR, producing one record per CDR3 protein. The sample lists hundreds of thousands of distinct CDR3 sequences, around 16% occurring once. Specimen: blood. The receptors shown here come from a woman aged 18 to 35 with Graves' hyperthyroidism.

In this sample, this clonotype turned up many times. The chain has TRBV5-5 and TRBJ2-7; D might be TRBD1 (6 bases). This CDR3 has 14 residues. The germline V gene encodes CDR1 SGHKS and CDR2 YYEKEE (reference sequence). Trimming pared 1 base from V and 3 bases from J, leaving 11 bases between. The chain's CDR3 is CASSLYTGNYEQYF. The CDR3 nucleotides are TGTGCCAGCAGCTTGTACACAGGGAACTACGAGCAGTACTTC.

This clonotype was found many times. This chain links TRBV20-1 with TRBJ2-1; D may be TRBD1 or TRBD2 (6 bases each). The V gene's germline CDR1 is DFQATT and CDR2 SNEGSKA (reference sequence). V lost 6 bases and J 0 bases, leaving 21 bases between the germline ends. This CDR3 is built from 17 residues. CDR3 protein: CSASGRGQTSSYNEQFF. The CDR3 DNA reads TGCAGTGCAAGCGGACGGGGGCAGACGAGCTCCTACAATGAGCAGTTCTTC.

This clonotype was found many times. The chain is built from TRBV7-9 and TRBJ1-2; D possibly corresponds to TRBD1 (6 bases). CDR1 and CDR2 (germline): SEHNR, FQNEAQ (reference sequence). Between the trimmed V and J ends, which lost 5 bases and 5 bases, there was a span of 21 bases. The length of the CDR3 is 16 residues. The CDR3 sequence: CASSPPRTDGVYGYTF. The CDR3 bases are TGTGCCAGCAGCCCCCCCCGGACAGACGGGGTTTATGGCTACACCTTC.

This clonotype was counted a few times. The genes are TRBV19 and TRBJ2-1; 12 bases align to TRBD2. V was clipped by 3 bases and J by 4 bases; unmatched bases: 7. Germline-derived CDR1 and CDR2 are LNHDA and SQIVND (reference sequence). This CDR3 contains 17 residues. CDR3 residues: CASSIELAGGRYNEQFF. The CDR3, as DNA: TGTGCCAGTAGTATTGAGCTAGCGGGGGGGCGGTACAATGAGCAGTTCTTC.

This clonotype has at least ten counts. This chain's CDR3 is CSARDPYEQYF. CDR3 sequence (DNA): TGCAGTGCTAGAGACCCCTACGAGCAGTACTTC. The chain has TRBV20-1 and TRBJ2-7; no clear D. This CDR3 has 11 residues. Germline values: CDR1 DFQATT, CDR2 SNEGSKA (reference sequence). Trimming shortened V by 0 bases and J by 2 bases, and 2 bases separated the two germline ends.

A single count supports this clonotype. This chain links TRBV4-1 with TRBJ2-2; a possible D gene is TRBD1 (6 bases). The germline V and J ends were trimmed by 4 bases and 4 bases, with 13 bases remaining between them. Looked up from germline, CDR1 is MGHRA and CDR2 is YSYEKL. The length of the CDR3 is 15 residues. The CDR3 DNA reads TGCGCCAGCAGCCGAGACAGGTTACTCACCGGGGAGCTGTTTTTT. Its protein product is CASSRDRLLTGELFF.

This clonotype has a count of ten or more. The V gene is TRBV3-1, the J gene TRBJ1-3; 8 positions match TRBD1. Unmatched junction bases numbered 13, after V lost 5 bases and J lost 1 base. This CDR3 is built from 18 residues. CDR1 and CDR2 (germline): LGHDT, YNNKEL (reference sequence). In DNA form, the CDR3 reads TGTGCCAGCAGCTTTATCCGGACAGGGCGAAATTCTGGAAACACCATATATTTT. It translates to CASSFIRTGRNSGNTIYF.

As concerns this clonotype: A read error may explain this, as a much larger clone is one base away. The chain carries TRBV24-1 and TRBJ2-1, with 13 bases matching TRBD2. Trimming took 2 bases from V and 10 from J; bases not matched to a gene: 10. Per germline, CDR1 KGHDR and CDR2 SFDVKD. This CDR3 spans 17 amino acids. This CDR3 reads CATSDSQLAGGPKEQFF. In DNA, the CDR3 is TGTGCCACCAGTGATTCACAACTAGCGGGAGGGCCGAAGGAGCAGTTCTTC.

In this sample, this clonotype turned up many times. The chain carries TRBV7-9 and TRBJ2-3; 8 nucleotides match TRBD1. Germline loops: CDR1 SEHNR, CDR2 FQNEAQ (reference sequence). The CDR3 is 13 residues long. V was clipped by 6 bases and J by 3 bases; unmatched bases: 2. As DNA, the CDR3 is TGTGCCAGCAGGGACAGGGTAACAGATACGCAGTATTTT. It is translated as CASRDRVTDTQYF.

This clonotype has ten or more counts. V usage is TRBV5-1 and J usage is TRBJ2-3; D possibly matches TRBD1 or TRBD2 (6 bases each). The V end lost 7 bases, the J end lost 5 bases, and 20 bases lay between the germline ends. The length of the CDR3 is 15 residues. Germline V gives CDR1 SGHRS, CDR2 YFSETQ. CDR3 DNA: TGCGCCAGCGGCCCGAAAGGGGGGATGGTAGATACGCAGTATTTT. Translation: CASGPKGGMVDTQYF.

This clonotype was detected a few times. The chain employs TRBV12-3 or TRBV12-4 and TRBJ2-7, with 8 bases identical to TRBD2. With V trimmed by 5 bases and J by 2 bases, 14 bases remained unmatched. The CDR3 loop spans 17 amino acids. This chain's CDR3 is CASSTKLAGKSTYEQYF. CDR3 sequence (DNA): TGTGCCAGCAGTACTAAGTTAGCGGGAAAAAGTACCTACGAGCAGTACTTC.

There are many counts of this clonotype. The rearrangement joins TRBV12-3 or TRBV12-4 to TRBJ2-1; D gene ambiguous. Trimming left V 1 base short and J 9 bases short, with 4 bases between. CDR3 length equals 11 residues. As DNA, the CDR3 is TGTGCCAGCAGTTTAGATCTTGAGCAGTTCTTC. Protein sequence: CASSLDLEQFF.

The table lists this clonotype with a few counts. The V gene is TRBV9, the J gene TRBJ2-7; 10 positions match TRBD1. The CDR3 has 15 residues. Germline-derived CDR1 and CDR2 are SGDLS and YYNGEE. Trimming removed 10 bases from V and 2 bases from J; junction bases left unmatched: 12. CDR3 sequence reads: CAVAYRDRGPYEQYF. The CDR3 DNA follows: TGTGCCGTCGCCTACCGGGACAGGGGCCCCTACGAGCAGTACTTC.

The gene calls are TRBV6-2 or TRBV6-3 and TRBJ2-1; 16 bases fit TRBD2. The CDR3 contains 20 residues. CDR1 and CDR2 from the germline V gene are MNHEY and SVGEGT. With V trimmed by 2 bases and J by 5 bases, 12 bases remained unmatched. CDR3: CASSYRTGTSGRARDNEQFF. For the CDR3, the DNA is TGTGCCAGCAGTTACAGGACAGGGACTAGCGGGAGGGCCAGGGACAATGAGCAGTTCTTC.

The gene calls are TRBV20-1 and TRBJ1-1; unclear D gene. The V and J ends lost 7 bases and 3 bases respectively, with 15 bases between them. The CDR3 totals 13 residues. CDR1 DFQATT and CDR2 SNEGSKA come from the germline V gene (reference sequence). CDR3 sequence (DNA): TGCAGTGGGAGAAACTCGTGGGACACTGAAGCTTTCTTT. Translated: CSGRNSWDTEAFF.

This clonotype was detected ten times or more. The chain recombines TRBV6-1 with TRBJ1-2, with a possible D match to TRBD1 (6 bases). Per the germline V gene, CDR1 is MNHNS and CDR2 is SASEGT. The length of the CDR3 is 15 residues. Trimming took off 6 bases at V and 2 bases at J, with 16 bases between the two ends. The DNA for the CDR3 is TGTGCCAGCAGCCCCCCGATTGACAGGAACTATGGCTACACCTTC. It yields the protein CASSPPIDRNYGYTF.

This clonotype was observed a single time. A read error may be the cause here, since a much bigger clone is one base away. The rearrangement uses TRBV7-3 and TRBJ2-3; no firm D call. Per germline, CDR1 SGHTA and CDR2 FQGTGA. This CDR3 has 11 residues. The DNA for the CDR3 is TGTGTCAGCAGTTCGGCGGATACGCAGTATTTT. It yields the protein CVSSSADTQYF.

V and J are TRBV6-2 or TRBV6-3 and TRBJ1-2, with D tentatively TRBD1 (5 bases). The CDR3 covers 14 residues. Trimming stripped 2 bases from V and 2 bases from J, with 9 bases between. Germline CDR1 MNHEY, CDR2 SVGEGT. Here the CDR3 DNA reads TGTGCCAGCAGTTACAGGGGCTCGAACTATGGCTACACCTTC. It encodes CASSYRGSNYGYTF.

This clonotype was picked up a small number of times. This chain connects TRBV5-1 to TRBJ1-4, with 7 bases lining up with TRBD1. Germline CDR1 and CDR2: SGHRS and YFSETQ. This CDR3 contains 15 residues. Losses at the gene ends were 0 bases for V and 6 bases for J; bases not matched to a gene: 5. CDR3 region: CASSLGVRGYEKLFF. The CDR3 bases are TGCGCCAGCAGCTTGGGGGTCAGGGGGTATGAAAAACTGTTTTTT.

In this sample, this clonotype turned up many times. The chain recombines TRBV12-3 or TRBV12-4 with TRBJ2-1; 10 bases are a match to TRBD2. The CDR3 totals 15 residues. V lost 2 bases, J lost 8 bases, and 6 bases stayed unmatched. CDR3 bases: TGTGCCAGCAGTTTAAGGTCCGGACTAGCGGATGAGCAGTTCTTC. Protein sequence: CASSLRSGLADEQFF.

In its sample, this clonotype was seen many times. The V gene is TRBV10-3, the J gene TRBJ2-7, with TRBD1 matching over 10 bases. V gave up 2 bases and J gave up 2 bases; unmatched junction bases: 3. The CDR3 consists of 15 residues. Germline V lookup: CDR1 ENHRY, CDR2 SYGVKD. Written as DNA, the CDR3 is TGTGCCATCAGTGAGGGGACAGGGGAACCCTACGAGCAGTACTTC. Protein: CAISEGTGEPYEQYF.

This clonotype was observed many times. This chain links TRBV20-1 with TRBJ2-4; TRBD2 matches 11 bases. The germline CDR1 and CDR2 sequences are DFQATT and SNEGSKA (reference sequence). This CDR3 spans 13 amino acids. Losses at the gene ends were 3 bases for V and 7 bases for J; bases not matched to a gene: 2. The chain's CDR3 is CSARASGRNIQYF. The CDR3 nucleotides read TGCAGTGCTAGGGCTAGCGGGAGGAACATTCAGTACTTC.

There are many counts of this clonotype. V usage is TRBV12-3 or TRBV12-4 and J usage is TRBJ1-4; D is uncertain. This CDR3 is built from 13 residues. The V gene lost 3 bases and the J gene lost 8 bases, with 10 bases spanning the gap. CDR3: CASSFFRSEKLFF. The CDR3 DNA sequence: TGTGCCAGCAGTTTCTTTAGGTCCGAAAAACTGTTTTTT.

This clonotype has at least ten counts. CDR3 in amino acids: CASSFPGTTTGELFF. The CDR3 bases are TGTGCCAGCAGTTTCCCGGGGACTACCACCGGGGAGCTGTTTTTT. The V and J genes are TRBV12-3 or TRBV12-4 and TRBJ2-2; 7 positions agree with TRBD2. The junction had 5 bases not matched to a gene; V was cut back by 3 bases and J by 4 bases. The CDR3 has 15 amino acids.

A few counts support this clonotype. V and J are TRBV4-1 and TRBJ1-4; TRBD1 is a possible D gene (6 bases). The V end lost 1 base, the J end lost 6 bases, and 24 bases lay between the germline ends. Germline assignment: CDR1 MGHRA and CDR2 YSYEKL. The CDR3 runs 19 residues. CDR3 DNA: TGCGCCAGCAGCCAAGTCGACCGACCGAGGGGGGCCAAGGATGAAAAACTGTTTTTT. Protein sequence: CASSQVDRPRGAKDEKLFF.

This clonotype showed up many times. This sequence joins TRBV3-1 and TRBJ1-5; D is perhaps TRBD1 (5 bases). The CDR3 loop spans 15 amino acids. V lost 0 bases and J 6 bases, leaving 12 bases between the germline ends. Germline CDR1 is LGHDT and CDR2 is YNNKEL (reference sequence). The CDR3 loop is CASSQDQAGPQPQHF. The CDR3 nucleotides are TGTGCCAGCAGCCAAGATCAGGCAGGGCCTCAGCCCCAGCATTTT.